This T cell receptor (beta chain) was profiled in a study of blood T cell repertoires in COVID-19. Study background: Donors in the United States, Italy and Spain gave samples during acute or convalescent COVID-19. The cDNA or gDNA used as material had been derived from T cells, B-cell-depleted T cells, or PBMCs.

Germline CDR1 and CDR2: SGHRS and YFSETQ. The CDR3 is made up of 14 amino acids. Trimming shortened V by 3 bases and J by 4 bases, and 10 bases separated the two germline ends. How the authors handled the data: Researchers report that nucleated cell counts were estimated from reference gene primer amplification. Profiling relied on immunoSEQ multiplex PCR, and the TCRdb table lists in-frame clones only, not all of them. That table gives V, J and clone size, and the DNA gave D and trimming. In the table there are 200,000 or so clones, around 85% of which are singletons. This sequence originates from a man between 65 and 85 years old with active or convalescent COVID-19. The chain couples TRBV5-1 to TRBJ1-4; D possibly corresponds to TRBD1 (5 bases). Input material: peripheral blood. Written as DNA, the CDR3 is TGCGCCAGCAGCTCTAGGGGTTTTAATGAAAAACTGTTTTTT. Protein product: CASSSRGFNEKLFF.